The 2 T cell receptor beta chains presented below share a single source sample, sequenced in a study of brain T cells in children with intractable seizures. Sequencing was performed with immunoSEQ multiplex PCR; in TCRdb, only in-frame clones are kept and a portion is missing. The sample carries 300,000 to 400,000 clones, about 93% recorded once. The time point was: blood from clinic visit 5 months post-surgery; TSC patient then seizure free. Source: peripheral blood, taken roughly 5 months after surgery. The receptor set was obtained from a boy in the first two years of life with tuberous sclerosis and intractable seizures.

The CDR3 sequence: CASSTISGLKATDTQYF. DNA of the CDR3: TGTGCCAGCAGCACCATTTCGGGACTAAAGGCCACAGATACGCAGTATTTT. The chain links TRBV7-8 to TRBJ2-3, with 7 bases aligning to TRBD2. Germline V gene data show CDR1 as SGHVS and CDR2 as FQNEAQ. The CDR3 consists of 17 residues. Trimming cost V 5 bases and J 2 bases; bases outside gene matches: 13.

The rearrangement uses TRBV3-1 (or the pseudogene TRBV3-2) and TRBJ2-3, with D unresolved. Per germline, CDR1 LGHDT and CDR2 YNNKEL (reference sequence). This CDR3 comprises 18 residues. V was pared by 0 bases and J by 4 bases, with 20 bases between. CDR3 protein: CASSQDPWRLRVADTQYF. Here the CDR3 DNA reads TGTGCCAGCAGCCAAGACCCTTGGCGGTTACGCGTCGCAGATACGCAGTATTTT.